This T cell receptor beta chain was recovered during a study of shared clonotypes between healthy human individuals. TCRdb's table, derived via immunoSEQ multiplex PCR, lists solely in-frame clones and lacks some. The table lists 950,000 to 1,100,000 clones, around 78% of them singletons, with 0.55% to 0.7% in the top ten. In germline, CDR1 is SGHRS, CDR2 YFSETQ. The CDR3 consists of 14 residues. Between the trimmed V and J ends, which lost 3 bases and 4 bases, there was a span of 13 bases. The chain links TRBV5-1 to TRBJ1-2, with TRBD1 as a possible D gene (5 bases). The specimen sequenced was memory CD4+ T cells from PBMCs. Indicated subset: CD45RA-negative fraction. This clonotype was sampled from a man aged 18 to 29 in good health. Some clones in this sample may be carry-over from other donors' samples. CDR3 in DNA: TGCGCCAGCAGCTCGACAGCAGATCCCTATGGCTACACCTTC. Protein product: CASSSTADPYGYTF.